This T cell receptor beta chain was identified in a study of cytomegalovirus exposure and HLA in healthy donors. 13 Jbeta primers and 60 Vbeta primers were used for the PCR. Using immunoSEQ multiplex PCR, the repertoire was profiled, and TCRdb retains in-frame clones only, with some absent. Of some 200,000 clones in the sample, around 86% were seen once. This clone was seen more than once but under ten times. Germline CDR1 reads GTSNPN; CDR2 reads SVGIG (reference sequence). The CDR3 runs 13 residues. The trim removed 8 bases at V and 4 bases at J, leaving 7 bases unmatched. The gene calls are TRBV30 and TRBJ2-7; TRBD2 matches 11 bases. The material sequenced was PBMCs. This TCR was sampled from a man aged 45-60 years in good health and CMV-seronegative. CDR3 sequence reads: CAGRLAGIYEQYF. The CDR3 DNA reads TGTGCCGGTAGACTAGCGGGGATTTACGAGCAGTACTTC.